This TCR beta chain was identified in a study of post-analysis software for immune sequencing data. Points from the study as a whole: Strong co-clustering by F measure linked samples that shared a preparation batch. The five TRBV segments detected at higher frequency in patients than in controls included TRBV5-6, TRBV5-1 and TRBV20-1.

Germline values: CDR1 SGHRS, CDR2 YFSETQ. Unmatched junction bases numbered 3, after V lost 7 bases and J lost 4 bases. The CDR3 runs to 13 residues. With regard to this clonotype: Its cognate antigen is unknown.

Prepared TCR beta cDNA libraries contained unique molecular identifiers. A single record per CDR3 protein comes from TCRdb applying MiXCR to the PCR reads. Of some 500,000 distinct CDR3 sequences in the sample, 40% to 55% are singletons; the top ten hold 12%. The chain carries TRBV5-1 and TRBJ2-3; TRBD2 agrees at 10 bases. The sequenced material came from blood. This clonotype was sampled from a girl between 10 and 17 years old with multiple sclerosis. CDR3 DNA sequence: TGCGCCAGCGGGCTAGCGGGAGCAGATACGCAGTATTTT. Encoded protein: CASGLAGADTQYF.